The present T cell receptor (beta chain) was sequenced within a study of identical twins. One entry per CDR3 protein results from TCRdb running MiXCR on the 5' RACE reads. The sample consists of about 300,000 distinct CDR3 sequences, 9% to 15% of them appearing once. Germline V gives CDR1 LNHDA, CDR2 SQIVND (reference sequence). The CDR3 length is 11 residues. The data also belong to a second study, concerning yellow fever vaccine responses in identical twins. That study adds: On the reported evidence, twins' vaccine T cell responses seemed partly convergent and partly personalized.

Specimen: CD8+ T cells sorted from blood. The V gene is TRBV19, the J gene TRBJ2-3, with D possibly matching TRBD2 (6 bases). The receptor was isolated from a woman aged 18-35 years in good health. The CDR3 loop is CATRETDTQYF. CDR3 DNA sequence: TGTGCTACGCGGGAAACAGATACGCAGTATTTT.